This T cell receptor (beta chain) originates from a study of a mutant IDH1 vaccine in newly diagnosed glioma. As for the study in general: Commencement of vaccination occurred 4-6 weeks following radiotherapy alone, or concurrently with temozolomide cycles. Whole-study findings and limits: Alterations occurring in top peripheral T cell clonotypes seemed unrelated to pseudoprogression.

Remarks on this clone: Its matching antigen is unknown.

Sample time point: week 35, safety follow-up. A 20-mer mutant IDH1 peptide at 300 ug was injected subcutaneously with topical imiquimod. V lost 0 bases to trimming and J lost 3 bases; unmatched junction nucleotides: 7. This CDR3 is built from 17 residues. Germline CDR1 reads LGHNA; CDR2 reads YNFKEQ. Libraries were prepared by immunoSEQ multiplex PCR; TCRdb keeps only in-frame clonotypes and omits some of them. The profile shows tens of thousands of clones, around 85% of them singletons. The sequences come from PBMCs, collected from a glioma patient whose treatment included an IDH1 peptide vaccine. The source of this sequence is a man in his forties or fifties with glioma. The chain carries TRBV4-2 and TRBJ2-2, with 7 bases aligning to TRBD1. The CDR3 sequence is CASSQEGVQGYTGELFF. The CDR3 DNA sequence: TGTGCCAGCAGCCAAGAAGGGGTACAGGGGTACACCGGGGAGCTGTTTTTT.